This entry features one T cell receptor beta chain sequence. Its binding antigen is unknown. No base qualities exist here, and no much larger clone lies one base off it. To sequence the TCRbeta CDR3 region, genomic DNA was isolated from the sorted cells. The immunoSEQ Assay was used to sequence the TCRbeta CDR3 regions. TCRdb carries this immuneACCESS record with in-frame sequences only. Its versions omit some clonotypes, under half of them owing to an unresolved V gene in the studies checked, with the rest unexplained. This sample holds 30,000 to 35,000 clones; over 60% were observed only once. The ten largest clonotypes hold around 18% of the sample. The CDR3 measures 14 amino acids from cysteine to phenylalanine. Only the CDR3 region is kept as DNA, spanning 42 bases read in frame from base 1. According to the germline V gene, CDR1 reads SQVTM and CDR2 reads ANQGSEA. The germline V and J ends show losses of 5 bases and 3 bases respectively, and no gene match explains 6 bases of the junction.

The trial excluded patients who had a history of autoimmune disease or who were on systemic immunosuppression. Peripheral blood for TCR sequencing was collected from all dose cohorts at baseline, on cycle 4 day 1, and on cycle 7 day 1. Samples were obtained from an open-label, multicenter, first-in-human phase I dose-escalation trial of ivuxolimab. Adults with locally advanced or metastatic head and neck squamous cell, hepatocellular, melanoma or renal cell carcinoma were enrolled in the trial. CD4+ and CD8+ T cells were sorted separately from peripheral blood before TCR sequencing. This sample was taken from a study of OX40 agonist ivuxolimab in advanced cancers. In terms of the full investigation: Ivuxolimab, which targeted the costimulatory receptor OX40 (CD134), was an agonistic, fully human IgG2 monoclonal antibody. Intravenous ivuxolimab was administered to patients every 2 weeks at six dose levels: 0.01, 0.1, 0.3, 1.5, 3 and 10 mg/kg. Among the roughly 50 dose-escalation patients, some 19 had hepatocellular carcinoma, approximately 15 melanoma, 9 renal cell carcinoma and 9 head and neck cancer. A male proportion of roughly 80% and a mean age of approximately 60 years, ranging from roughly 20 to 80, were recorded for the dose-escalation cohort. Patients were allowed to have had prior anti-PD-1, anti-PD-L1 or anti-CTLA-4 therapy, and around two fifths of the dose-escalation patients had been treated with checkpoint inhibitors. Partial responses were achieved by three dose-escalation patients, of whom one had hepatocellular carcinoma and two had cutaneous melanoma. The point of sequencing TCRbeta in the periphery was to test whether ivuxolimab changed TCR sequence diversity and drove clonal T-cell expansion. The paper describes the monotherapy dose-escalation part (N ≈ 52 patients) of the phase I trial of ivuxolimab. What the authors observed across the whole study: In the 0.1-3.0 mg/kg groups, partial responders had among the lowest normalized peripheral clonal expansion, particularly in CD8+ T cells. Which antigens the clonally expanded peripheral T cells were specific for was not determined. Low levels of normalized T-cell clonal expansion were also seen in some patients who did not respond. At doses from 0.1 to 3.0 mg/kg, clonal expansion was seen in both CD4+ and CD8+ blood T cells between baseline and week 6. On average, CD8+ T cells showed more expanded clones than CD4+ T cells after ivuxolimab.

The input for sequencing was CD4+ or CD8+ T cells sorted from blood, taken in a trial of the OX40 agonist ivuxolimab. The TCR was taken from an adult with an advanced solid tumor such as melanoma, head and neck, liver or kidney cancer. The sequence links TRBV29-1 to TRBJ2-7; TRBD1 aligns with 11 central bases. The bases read TGCAGCGTTCAGGATGGGACAGGGGGCTACGAGCAGTACTTC. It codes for CSVQDGTGGYEQYF.